Below are 29 T cell receptor beta chains sequenced from a single sample in a study of blood T cell repertoires in COVID-19. Measured with immunoSEQ multiplex PCR; TCRdb has only the in-frame clones, and not every one. This sample yields 250,000 to 400,000 clones, of which 85% are seen a single time; 1.9% belongs to the top ten. Sequenced sample: PBMCs or T cells enriched from blood (not recorded which). These receptors were collected from a woman aged 25 to 39 who had been exposed to COVID-19.

This chain uses TRBV30 with TRBJ2-5; D gene uncertain. CDR3 size: 12 residues. Between the trimmed V and J ends, which lost 2 bases and 1 base, there was a span of 5 bases. Germline-derived CDR1 and CDR2 are GTSNPN and SVGIG (reference sequence). As DNA, the CDR3 is TGTGCCTGGAGTCCCTTCCAAGAGACCCAGTACTTC. As protein: CAWSPFQETQYF.

This clone was counted a few times. The chain combines TRBV7-2 with TRBJ2-3; the D gene is possibly TRBD2 (5 bases). Per germline, CDR1 SGHTA and CDR2 FQGNSA. V was clipped by 2 bases and J by 0 bases, with 12 bases between them. The CDR3 is 16 amino acids. The CDR3 nucleotides read TGTGCCAGCAGCTTAAATGAGGGTTTTAGCACAGATACGCAGTATTTT. Translation gives CASSLNEGFSTDTQYF.

In DNA form, the CDR3 reads TGTGCCATCAGTGAGTCGAGTCCGAGCATCACGACGGAGGGCTACACCTTC. Its protein product is CAISESSPSITTEGYTF. The chain is built from TRBV10-3 and TRBJ1-2, with D unclear. CDR1 and CDR2 (germline): ENHRY, SYGVKD. Trimming took off 0 bases at V and 8 bases at J, with 22 bases between the two ends. The CDR3 totals 17 residues.

The CDR3 is CASSQGQGVLGQYF. In nucleotides, the CDR3 is TGTGCCAGCAGCCAGGGACAGGGGGTTCTCGGGCAGTACTTC. The genes are TRBV4-2 and TRBJ2-7, with TRBD1 identical over 11 bases. From germline, CDR1 is LGHNA and CDR2 YNFKEQ. The V segment lost 3 bases and the J segment 9 bases; nucleotides outside the gene matches: 7. This CDR3 is 14 amino acids long.

The chain has TRBV6-4 and TRBJ2-2; weak D call: TRBD1 (6 bases). Per germline, CDR1 MRHNA and CDR2 SNTAGT. This CDR3 comprises 15 residues. The V end lost 2 bases, the J end lost 2 bases, and 9 bases lay between the germline ends. This CDR3 is CASSDTGTNTGELFF. CDR3 nucleotide sequence: TGTGCCAGCAGTGACACAGGGACCAACACCGGGGAGCTGTTTTTT.

The gene calls are TRBV18 and TRBJ2-4, with D maybe TRBD1 (6 bases). This CDR3 is 12 amino acids long. Germline CDR1 and CDR2: KGHSH and LQKENI. Between the trimmed V and J ends, which lost 5 bases and 9 bases, there was a span of 11 bases. The CDR3 DNA sequence: TGTGCCAGCTCAGACCAGGGGCGCATTCAGTACTTC. Its protein product is CASSDQGRIQYF.

The chain couples TRBV28 to TRBJ1-2; D perhaps matches TRBD1 (6 bases). V was shortened by 5 bases and J by 4 bases, with 14 bases between the two germline ends. Germline V CDR1 and CDR2: MDHEN, SYDVKM. The CDR3 spans 14 residues. DNA for the CDR3: TGTGCCAGCAGTCTAACGGGGGGCCGCTATGGCTACACCTTC. Translating gives CASSLTGGRYGYTF.

The chain links TRBV2 to TRBJ1-3; weak D call: TRBD1 (5 bases). The CDR3 extends over 14 amino acids. The ends were cut back, 3 bases at V and 5 bases at J, with 11 bases in the middle. The germline V gene has CDR1 SNHLY and CDR2 FYNNEI. The CDR3 protein is CASSDEAGRNTIYF. CDR3 DNA: TGTGCCAGCAGTGACGAGGCAGGGAGAAACACCATATATTTT.

The chain carries TRBV19 and TRBJ2-3; 8 bases agree with TRBD1. Losses at the gene ends were 2 bases for V and 1 base for J; bases not matched to a gene: 5. Germline CDR1 and CDR2: LNHDA and SQIVND (reference sequence). The CDR3 sequence is 16 residues long. The CDR3 here is CASSIQGARGTDTQYF. DNA of the CDR3: TGTGCCAGTAGTATACAGGGGGCGCGAGGCACAGATACGCAGTATTTT.

V and J are TRBV19 and TRBJ1-2; D is undetermined. Germline V gene sequence: CDR1 LNHDA, CDR2 SQIVND (reference sequence). V dropped 6 bases and J dropped 7 bases, with 12 bases sitting between them. The CDR3 has 12 residues. The chain's CDR3 is CASRASKRGYTF. Written as DNA, the CDR3 is TGTGCCAGTAGGGCTTCTAAGCGTGGCTACACCTTC. The variable domain in full, completed from reference TRBV19 and TRBJ1-2, reads DGGITQSPKYLFRKEGQNVTLSCEQNLNHDAMYWYRQDPGQGLRLIYYSQIVNDFQKGDIAEGYSVSREKKESFPLTVTSAQKNPTAFYLCASRASKRGYTFGSGTRLTVV.

The V call is TRBV30, the J call TRBJ1-6, with 7 bases aligning to TRBD1. Per germline, CDR1 GTSNPN and CDR2 SVGIG (reference sequence). V lost 4 bases to trimming and J lost 8 bases; unmatched junction nucleotides: 8. The CDR3 has 14 amino acids. The CDR3 DNA follows: TGTGCCTGGAACAGGGGCCAGGTTGATTCACCCCTCCACTTT. Translation: CAWNRGQVDSPLHF.

The chain employs TRBV28 and TRBJ1-2, with 8 bases aligning to TRBD1. The CDR3 length is 14 residues. J lost 3 bases, V lost 6 bases, and 6 bases had no gene match. Germline V CDR1 and CDR2: MDHEN, SYDVKM. DNA of the CDR3: TGTGCCAGCAGCATCGGACAGGGTTACTATGGCTACACCTTC. This codes for CASSIGQGYYGYTF.

V usage is TRBV5-1 and J usage is TRBJ1-3, with 7 bases aligning to TRBD1. The CDR3 spans 14 residues. V was clipped by 4 bases and J by 5 bases; unmatched bases: 6. From germline, CDR1 is SGHRS and CDR2 YFSETQ. In nucleotides, the CDR3 is TGCGCCAGCAGCACGGGACAGTTCAGAAACACCATATATTTT. It translates to CASSTGQFRNTIYF.

This sequence joins TRBV28 and TRBJ2-7; D perhaps matches TRBD2 (5 bases). This CDR3 has 14 residues. Germline loops: CDR1 MDHEN, CDR2 SYDVKM. V shed 6 bases and J shed 6 bases, with 18 bases lying between them. The CDR3, as DNA: TGTGCCAGCAGCCCGGGCCTCGTTCGGGGCGAGCAGTACTTC. This encodes CASSPGLVRGEQYF.

V gene TRBV30 combines with J gene TRBJ1-5; D ambiguous. The CDR3 spans 12 residues. Trimming removed 5 bases at V and 6 bases at J, with 11 bases between. Germline V CDR1 and CDR2: GTSNPN, SVGIG (reference sequence). CDR3 nucleotides: TGTGCCTGGGGGAGTCCAGGTCAGCCCCAGCATTTT. This translates into CAWGSPGQPQHF.

The chain has TRBV10-3 and TRBJ1-2; D may be TRBD1 (6 bases). CDR3 length: 13 amino acids. Germline-derived CDR1 and CDR2 are ENHRY and SYGVKD. V lost 6 bases to trimming and J lost 4 bases, with 12 bases between them. CDR3 sequence: CAISPQGVYGYTF. The CDR3 region has the DNA TGTGCCATCAGCCCACAGGGAGTCTATGGCTACACCTTC.

J is TRBJ2-5 and V is TRBV9, with a weak D call TRBD1 (6 bases). V lost 4 bases and J lost 1, with 14 bases in between. The length of the CDR3 is 15 residues. Germline lookup yields CDR1 SGDLS and CDR2 YYNGEE. CDR3 sequence (DNA): TGTGCCAGCAGCCCCTCCGGGACACCCCAAGAGACCCAGTACTTC. Translating it yields CASSPSGTPQETQYF.

This sequence joins TRBV9 and TRBJ2-7, with 9 nucleotides matching TRBD2. Germline values: CDR1 SGDLS, CDR2 YYNGEE. Trimming cost V 0 bases and J 0 bases; bases outside gene matches: 1. The CDR3 totals 15 residues. DNA for the CDR3: TGTGCCAGCAGCGTAGGCGGGGGGGACTCCTACGAGCAGTACTTC. Amino acids: CASSVGGGDSYEQYF.

The chain is built from TRBV9 and TRBJ2-7; perhaps TRBD1 as D (6 bases). Germline values: CDR1 SGDLS, CDR2 YYNGEE. The CDR3 consists of 17 residues. Trimming stripped 4 bases from V and 4 bases from J, with 24 bases between. CDR3 sequence reads: CASSPTPPGQTKYEQYF. CDR3 coding DNA: TGTGCCAGCAGCCCCACCCCCCCTGGACAGACAAAATACGAGCAGTACTTC.

V gene TRBV19 combines with J gene TRBJ2-2; TRBD2 aligns across 11 bases. CDR1 and CDR2 (germline): LNHDA, SQIVND (reference sequence). Losses at the gene ends were 8 bases for V and 6 bases for J; bases not matched to a gene: 5. The CDR3 length is 14 residues. The CDR3 protein is CASRLAGGPGELFF. For the CDR3, the DNA is TGTGCCAGTCGTTTAGCGGGGGGGCCCGGGGAGCTGTTTTTT.

This clone was counted at least ten times. The V and J genes are TRBV5-1 and TRBJ2-3; perhaps TRBD1 as D (6 bases). The length of the CDR3 is 16 residues. The germline CDR1 and CDR2 sequences are SGHRS and YFSETQ. The V and J ends lost 2 bases and 1 base respectively, with 14 bases between them. CDR3 amino acids: CASSLQGRRGTDTQYF. DNA of the CDR3: TGCGCCAGCAGCTTACAGGGTAGGAGAGGCACAGATACGCAGTATTTT.

V gene TRBV6-5 combines with J gene TRBJ1-3; D perhaps matches TRBD1 (6 bases). This CDR3 is 15 amino acids long. Per germline, CDR1 MNHEY and CDR2 SVGAGI. The V and J ends lost 6 bases and 2 bases respectively, with 14 bases between them. The CDR3 sequence is CASRRAGETGNTIYF. Written as DNA, the CDR3 is TGTGCCAGCAGGAGGGCAGGGGAAACTGGAAACACCATATATTTT.

The chain links TRBV7-2 to TRBJ2-7; 7 bases are shared with TRBD2. The CDR3 spans 13 residues. With V trimmed by 2 bases and J by 4 bases, 2 bases remained unmatched. The V gene's germline CDR1 is SGHTA and CDR2 FQGNSA. The CDR3 sequence is CASSLQAGYEQYF. CDR3 coding DNA: TGTGCCAGCAGCTTACAAGCGGGGTACGAGCAGTACTTC. The whole variable domain, remainder taken from reference TRBV7-2 and TRBJ2-7, is GAGVSQSPSNKVTEKGKDVELRCDPISGHTALYWYRQSLGQGLEFLIYFQGNSAPDKSGLPSDRFSAERTGGSVSTLTIQRTQQEDSAVYLCASSLQAGYEQYFGPGTRLTVT.

The V gene is TRBV11-1, the J gene TRBJ2-7, with D maybe TRBD1 (6 bases). The CDR3 is made up of 15 amino acids. V gave up 5 bases and J gave up 4 bases, with 18 bases separating them. CDR1 is SGHAT, CDR2 FQDESV, per germline (reference sequence). The CDR3 coding sequence is TGTGCCAGCAGCCAGGGGCTGGGGACATCTTACGAGCAGTACTTC. Its protein product is CASSQGLGTSYEQYF. The full variable domain, its missing parts supplied by reference TRBV11-1 and TRBJ2-7, is EAEVAQSPRYKITEKSQAVAFWCDPISGHATLYWYRQILGQGPELLVQFQDESVVDDSQLPKDRFSAERLKGVDSTLKIQPAELGDSAMYLCASSQGLGTSYEQYFGPGTRLTVT.

The chain links TRBV28 to TRBJ1-2; maybe TRBD1 (5 bases). Germline loops: CDR1 MDHEN, CDR2 SYDVKM. The CDR3 is made up of 15 amino acids. Deletions cut 7 bases from V and 3 bases from J, with 18 bases between. CDR3 bases: TGTGCCAGCACTTCCTGGGGAAGGGGCCACTATGGCTACACCTTC. Its translation: CASTSWGRGHYGYTF.

This chain joins TRBV24-1 and TRBJ2-3; no clear D gene. Trimming removed 11 bases at V and 5 bases at J, with 19 bases between. Looked up from germline, CDR1 is KGHDR and CDR2 is SFDVKD. This CDR3 has 14 amino acids. The CDR3: CASSSRQKKDTQYF. The DNA of the CDR3 is TGTGCCAGCTCTTCCAGGCAGAAAAAAGATACGCAGTATTTT.

This CDR3 reads CASSLGAGNYGYTF. DNA of the CDR3: TGTGCCAGCAGCCTCGGCGCAGGGAACTATGGCTACACCTTC. This chain uses TRBV6-5 with TRBJ1-2, with D maybe TRBD1 (5 bases). The V gene's germline CDR1 is MNHEY and CDR2 SVGAGI. Trimming cost V 6 bases and J 2 bases, with 13 bases left between them. The CDR3 runs 14 residues.

This clone was seen just once. The chain carries TRBV9 and TRBJ2-2, with D perhaps TRBD2 (6 bases). The ends were cut back, 0 bases at V and 8 bases at J, with 11 bases in the middle. The CDR3 totals 14 residues. The V gene's germline CDR1 is SGDLS and CDR2 YYNGEE. The CDR3 sequence: CASSVEEGMGELFF. The CDR3 DNA is TGTGCCAGCAGCGTAGAGGAGGGGATGGGGGAGCTGTTTTTT.

The rearrangement joins TRBV28 to TRBJ1-2; D not certain. Trimming pared 5 bases from V and 1 base from J, leaving 8 bases between. The CDR3 sequence is 13 residues long. Germline V gives CDR1 MDHEN, CDR2 SYDVKM. CDR3 coding DNA: TGTGCCAGCAGTCCACACAGTAACTATGGCTACACCTTC. Protein sequence: CASSPHSNYGYTF.